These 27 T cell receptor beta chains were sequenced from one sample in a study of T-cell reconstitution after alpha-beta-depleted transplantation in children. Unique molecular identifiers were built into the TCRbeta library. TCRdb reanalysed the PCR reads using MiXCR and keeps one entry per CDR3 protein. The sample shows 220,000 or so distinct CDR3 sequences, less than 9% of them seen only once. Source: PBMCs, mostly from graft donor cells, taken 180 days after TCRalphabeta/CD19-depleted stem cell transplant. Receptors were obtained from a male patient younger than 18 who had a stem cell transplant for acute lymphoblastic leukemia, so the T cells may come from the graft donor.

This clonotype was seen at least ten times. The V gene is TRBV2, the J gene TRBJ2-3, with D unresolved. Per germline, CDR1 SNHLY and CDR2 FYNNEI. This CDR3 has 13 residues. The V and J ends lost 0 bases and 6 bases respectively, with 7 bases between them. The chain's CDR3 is CASSEATRDTQYF. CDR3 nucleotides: TGTGCCAGCAGTGAAGCCACTCGGGATACGCAGTATTTT.

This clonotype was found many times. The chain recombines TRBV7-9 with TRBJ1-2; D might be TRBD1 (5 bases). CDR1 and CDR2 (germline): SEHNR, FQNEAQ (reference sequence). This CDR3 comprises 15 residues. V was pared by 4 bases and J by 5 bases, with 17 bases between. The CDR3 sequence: CASSSLGGVDYGYTF. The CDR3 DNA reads TGTGCCAGCAGCTCCCTCGGGGGGGTAGATTATGGCTACACCTTC.

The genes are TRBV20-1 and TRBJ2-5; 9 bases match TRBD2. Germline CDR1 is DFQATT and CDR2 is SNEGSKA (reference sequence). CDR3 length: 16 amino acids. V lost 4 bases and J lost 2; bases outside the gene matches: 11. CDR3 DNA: TGCAGTGCTACCGGGACAGCTGCGGGGGGGCAAGAGACCCAGTACTTC. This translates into CSATGTAAGGQETQYF.

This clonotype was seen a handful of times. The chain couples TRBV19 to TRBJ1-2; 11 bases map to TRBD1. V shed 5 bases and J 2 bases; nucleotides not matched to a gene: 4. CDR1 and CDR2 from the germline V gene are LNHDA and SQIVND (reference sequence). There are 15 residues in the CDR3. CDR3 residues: CASSSWTGGNYGYTF. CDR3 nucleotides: TGTGCCAGTAGTTCATGGACAGGGGGCAACTATGGCTACACCTTC.

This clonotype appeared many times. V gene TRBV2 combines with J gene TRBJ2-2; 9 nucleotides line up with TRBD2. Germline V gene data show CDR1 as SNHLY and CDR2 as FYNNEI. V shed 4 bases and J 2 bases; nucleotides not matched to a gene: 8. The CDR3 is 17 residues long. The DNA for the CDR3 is TGTGCCAGCAGTGTGAGACTAGCGGCTAAAAACACCGGGGAGCTGTTTTTT. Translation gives CASSVRLAAKNTGELFF.

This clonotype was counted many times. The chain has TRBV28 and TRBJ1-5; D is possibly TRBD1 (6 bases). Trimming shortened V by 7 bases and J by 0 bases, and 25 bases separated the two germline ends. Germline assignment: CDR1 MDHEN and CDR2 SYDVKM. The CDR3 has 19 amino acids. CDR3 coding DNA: TGTGCCAGCATGGGAGATCCGGGACAAGCATTATATAGCAATCAGCCCCAGCATTTT. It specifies CASMGDPGQALYSNQPQHF.

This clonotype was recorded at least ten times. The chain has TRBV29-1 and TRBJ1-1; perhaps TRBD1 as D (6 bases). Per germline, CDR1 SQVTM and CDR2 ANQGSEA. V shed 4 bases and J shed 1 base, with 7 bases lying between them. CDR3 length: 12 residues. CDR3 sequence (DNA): TGCAGCGTTGGACAGGCGAACACTGAAGCTTTCTTT. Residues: CSVGQANTEAFF.

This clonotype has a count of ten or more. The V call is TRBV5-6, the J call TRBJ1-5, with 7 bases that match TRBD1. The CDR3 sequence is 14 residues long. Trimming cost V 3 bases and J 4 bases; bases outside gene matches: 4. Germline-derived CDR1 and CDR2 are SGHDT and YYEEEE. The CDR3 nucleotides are TGTGCCAGCAGCTACAGGGGTAGGAATCAGCCCCAGCATTTT. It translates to CASSYRGRNQPQHF.

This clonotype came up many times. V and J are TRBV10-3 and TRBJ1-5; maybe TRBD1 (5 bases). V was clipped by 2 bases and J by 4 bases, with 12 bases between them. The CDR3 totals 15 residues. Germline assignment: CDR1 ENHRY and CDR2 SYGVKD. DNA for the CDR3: TGTGCCATCAGTGAGGGGGCAGGCCGGAATCAGCCCCAGCATTTT. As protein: CAISEGAGRNQPQHF.

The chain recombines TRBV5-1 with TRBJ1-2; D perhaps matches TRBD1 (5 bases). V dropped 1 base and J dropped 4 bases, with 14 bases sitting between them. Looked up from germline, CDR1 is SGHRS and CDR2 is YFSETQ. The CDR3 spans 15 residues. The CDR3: CASSLSRPGGYGYTF. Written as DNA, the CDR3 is TGCGCCAGCAGCTTGTCCAGGCCCGGGGGCTATGGCTACACCTTC.

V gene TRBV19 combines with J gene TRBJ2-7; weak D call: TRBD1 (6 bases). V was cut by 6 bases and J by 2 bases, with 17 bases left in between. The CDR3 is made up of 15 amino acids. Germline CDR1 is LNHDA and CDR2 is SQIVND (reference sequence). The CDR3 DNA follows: TGTGCCAGTAGCAAGGGGGTGTGGGAGACCTACGAGCAGTACTTC. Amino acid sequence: CASSKGVWETYEQYF.

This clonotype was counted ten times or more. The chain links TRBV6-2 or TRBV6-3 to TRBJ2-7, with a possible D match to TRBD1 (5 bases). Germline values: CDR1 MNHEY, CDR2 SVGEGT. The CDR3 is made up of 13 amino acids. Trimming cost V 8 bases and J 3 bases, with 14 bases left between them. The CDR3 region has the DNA TGTGCCAGCTGCTCAGGGTCTGACTACGAGCAGTACTTC. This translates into CASCSGSDYEQYF.

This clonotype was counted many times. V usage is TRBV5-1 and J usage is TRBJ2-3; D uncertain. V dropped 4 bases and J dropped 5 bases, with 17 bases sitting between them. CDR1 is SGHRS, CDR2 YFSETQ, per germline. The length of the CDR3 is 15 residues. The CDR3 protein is CASSPPGRQRDTQYF. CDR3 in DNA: TGCGCCAGCAGCCCCCCGGGTAGGCAGAGAGATACGCAGTATTTT.

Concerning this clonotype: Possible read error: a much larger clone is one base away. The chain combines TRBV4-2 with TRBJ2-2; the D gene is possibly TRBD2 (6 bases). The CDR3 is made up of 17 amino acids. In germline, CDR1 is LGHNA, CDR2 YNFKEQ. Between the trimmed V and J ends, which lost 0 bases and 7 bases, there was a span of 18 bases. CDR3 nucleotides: TGTGCCAGCAGCCAAGATGGGAACAGCGGGCTAAACGGGGAGCTGTTTTTT. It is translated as CASSQDGNSGLNGELFF.

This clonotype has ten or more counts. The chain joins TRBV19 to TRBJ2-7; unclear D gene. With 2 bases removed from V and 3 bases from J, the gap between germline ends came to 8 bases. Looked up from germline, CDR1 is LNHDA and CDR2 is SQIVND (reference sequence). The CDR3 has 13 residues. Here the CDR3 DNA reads TGTGCCAGTAGTATACCTAACAGCTACGAGCAGTACTTC. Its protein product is CASSIPNSYEQYF.

The CDR3 loop reads CASSQGVTEAFF. CDR3 nucleotides: TGTGCCAGCAGCCAAGGGGTAACTGAAGCTTTCTTT. The chain has TRBV3-1 and TRBJ1-1, with D hard to call. CDR3 length equals 12 residues. V was trimmed by 1 base and J by 5 bases, leaving 5 bases between them. CDR1 is LGHDT and CDR2 is YNNKEL in the germline V gene (reference sequence). The full variable domain, completed using reference TRBV3-1 and TRBJ1-1, is DTAVSQTPKYLVTQMGNDKSIKCEQNLGHDTMYWYKQDSKKFLKIMFSYNNKELIINETVPNRFSPKSPDKAHLNLHINSLELGDSAVYFCASSQGVTEAFFGQGTRLTVV.

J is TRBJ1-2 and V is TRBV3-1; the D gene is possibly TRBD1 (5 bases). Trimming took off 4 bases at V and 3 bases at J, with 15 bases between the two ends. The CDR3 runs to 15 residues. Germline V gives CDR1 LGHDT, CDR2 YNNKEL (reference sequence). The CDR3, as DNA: TGTGCCAGCAGCCGAGACAGCCTAAGGGACTATGGCTACACCTTC. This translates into CASSRDSLRDYGYTF.

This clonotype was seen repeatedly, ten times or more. This CDR3 reads CASSPTSGPDTGELFF. The CDR3 DNA sequence: TGTGCCAGCAGTCCCACTAGCGGCCCCGACACCGGGGAGCTGTTTTTT. The chain is built from TRBV12-3 or TRBV12-4 and TRBJ2-2; 8 positions agree with TRBD2. V lost 5 bases and J lost 3; bases outside the gene matches: 8. This CDR3 has 16 residues.

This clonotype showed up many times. CDR3 in amino acids: CASSLGYRANTEAFF. CDR3 sequence (DNA): TGTGCCAGCAGCTTAGGGTACAGGGCGAACACTGAAGCTTTCTTT. The V and J genes are TRBV7-2 and TRBJ1-1, with a possible D match to TRBD1 (6 bases). V was pared by 1 base and J by 1 base, with 10 bases between. Per germline, CDR1 SGHTA and CDR2 FQGNSA. The CDR3 sequence is 15 residues long.

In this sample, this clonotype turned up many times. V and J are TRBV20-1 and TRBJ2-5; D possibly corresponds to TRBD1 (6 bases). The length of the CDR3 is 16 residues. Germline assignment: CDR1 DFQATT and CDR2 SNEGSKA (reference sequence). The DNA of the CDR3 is TGCAGCGAAGCCGAGATCATCCTGGGGGCGCAAGAGACCCAGTACTTC. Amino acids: CSEAEIILGAQETQYF.

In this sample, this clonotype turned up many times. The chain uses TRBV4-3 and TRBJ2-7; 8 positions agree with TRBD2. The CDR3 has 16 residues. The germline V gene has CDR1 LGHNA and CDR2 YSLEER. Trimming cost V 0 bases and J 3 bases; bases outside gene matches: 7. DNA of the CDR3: TGCGCCAGCAGCCAAGAGGTGGCGGGGGGCCTCTACGAGCAGTACTTC. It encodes CASSQEVAGGLYEQYF.

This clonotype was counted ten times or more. The CDR3 loop is CASSFASGLTDTQYF. The CDR3 DNA sequence: TGCGCCAGCAGTTTTGCTAGCGGGCTGACGGATACGCAGTATTTT. V usage is TRBV10-1 and J usage is TRBJ2-3, with 8 bases fitting TRBD2. The J segment lost 6 bases and the V segment lost 5 bases, leaving 10 bases of the junction unmatched. Per germline, CDR1 WNHNN and CDR2 SYGVQD (reference sequence). The CDR3 length is 15 residues.

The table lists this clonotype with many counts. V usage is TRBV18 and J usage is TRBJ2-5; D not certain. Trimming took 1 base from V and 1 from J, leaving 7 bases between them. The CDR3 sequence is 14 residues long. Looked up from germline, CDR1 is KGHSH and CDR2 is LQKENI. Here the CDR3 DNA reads TGTGCCAGCTCACCACAAGGGTTCCAAGAGACCCAGTACTTC. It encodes CASSPQGFQETQYF.

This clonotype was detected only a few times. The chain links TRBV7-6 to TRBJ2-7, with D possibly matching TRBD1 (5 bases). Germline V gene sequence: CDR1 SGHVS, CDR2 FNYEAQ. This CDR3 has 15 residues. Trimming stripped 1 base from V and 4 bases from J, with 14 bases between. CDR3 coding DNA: TGTGCCAGCAGCTTAGTCCAGGGTGGGGAATACGAGCAGTACTTC. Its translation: CASSLVQGGEYEQYF. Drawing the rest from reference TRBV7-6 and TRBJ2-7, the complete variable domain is GAGVSQSPRYKVTKRGQDVALRCDPISGHVSLYWYRQALGQGPEFLTYFNYEAQQDKSGLPNDRFSAERPEGSISTLTIQRTEQRDSAMYRCASSLVQGGEYEQYFGPGTRLTVT.

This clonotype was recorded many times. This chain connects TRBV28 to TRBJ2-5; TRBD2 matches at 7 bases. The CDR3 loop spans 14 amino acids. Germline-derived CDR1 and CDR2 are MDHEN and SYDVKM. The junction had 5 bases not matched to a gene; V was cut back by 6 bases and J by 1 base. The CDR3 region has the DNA TGTGCCAGCAGGCTATGGGAGGGCCAAGAGACCCAGTACTTC. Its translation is CASRLWEGQETQYF.

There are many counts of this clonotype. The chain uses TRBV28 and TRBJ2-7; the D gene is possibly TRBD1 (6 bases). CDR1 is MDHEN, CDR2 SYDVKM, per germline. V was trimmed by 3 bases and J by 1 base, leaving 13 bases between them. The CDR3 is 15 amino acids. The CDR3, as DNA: TGTGCCAGCAGTTTTACAGGGACGGGTTCCTACGAGCAGTACTTC. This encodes CASSFTGTGSYEQYF. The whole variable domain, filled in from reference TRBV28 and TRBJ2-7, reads DVKVTQSSRYLVKRTGEKVFLECVQDMDHENMFWYRQDPGLGLRLIYFSYDVKMKEKGDIPEGYSVSREKKERFSLILESASTNQTSMYLCASSFTGTGSYEQYFGPGTRLTVT.

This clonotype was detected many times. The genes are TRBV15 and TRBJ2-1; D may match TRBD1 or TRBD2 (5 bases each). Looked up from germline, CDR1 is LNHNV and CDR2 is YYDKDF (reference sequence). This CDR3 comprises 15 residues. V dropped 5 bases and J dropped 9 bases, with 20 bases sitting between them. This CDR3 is CATSGPLGVLSEQFF. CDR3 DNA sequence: TGTGCCACCAGCGGGCCCCTGGGGGTCCTCAGTGAGCAGTTCTTC.